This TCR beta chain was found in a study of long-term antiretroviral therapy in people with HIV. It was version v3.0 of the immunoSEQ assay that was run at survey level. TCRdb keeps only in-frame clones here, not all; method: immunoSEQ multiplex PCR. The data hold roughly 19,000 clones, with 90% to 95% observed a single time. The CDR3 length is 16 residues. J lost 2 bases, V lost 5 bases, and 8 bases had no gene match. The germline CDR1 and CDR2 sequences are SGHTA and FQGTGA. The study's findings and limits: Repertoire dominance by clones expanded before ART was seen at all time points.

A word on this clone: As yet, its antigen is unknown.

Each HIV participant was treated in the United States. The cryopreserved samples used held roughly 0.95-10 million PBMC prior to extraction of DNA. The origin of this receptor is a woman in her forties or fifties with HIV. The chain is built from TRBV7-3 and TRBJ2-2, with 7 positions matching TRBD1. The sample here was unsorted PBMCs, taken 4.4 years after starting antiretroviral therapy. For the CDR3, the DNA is TGTGCCAGCAGCCCCACAGGGGTCGCAAACACCGGGGAGCTGTTTTTT. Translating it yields CASSPTGVANTGELFF.